The 20 T cell receptor beta chains presented below share a single source sample, sequenced in a study of shared clonotypes between healthy human individuals. In the naive CD8 group, cells lacked CD45RO and were positively selected for CCR7, so terminally differentiated effector memory CD45RA+ cells were left out. Assay used: immunoSEQ multiplex PCR; TCRdb lists only in-frame clones, some missing. This sample has millions of clones, with about 95% found just once. The sample was naive CD8+ T cells sorted from blood. These receptor sequences come from a young man in good health.

V usage is TRBV6-1 and J usage is TRBJ2-7; tentatively, D is TRBD1 (5 bases). The CDR3 has 14 residues. V lost 4 bases and J lost 2, with 12 bases in between. In germline, CDR1 is MNHNS, CDR2 SASEGT. The CDR3 nucleotides read TGTGCCAGCAGTGGCCTGGGGCCAGCCTACGAGCAGTACTTC. Its translation: CASSGLGPAYEQYF.

V usage is TRBV14 and J usage is TRBJ1-5; no clear D gene. Germline CDR1 and CDR2: SGHDN and FVKESK. V gave up 0 bases and J gave up 7 bases, with 7 bases separating them. The CDR3 length is 13 residues. The CDR3 region is CASSQDGQQPQHF. In DNA form, the CDR3 reads TGTGCCAGCAGCCAAGATGGGCAACAGCCCCAGCATTTT.

As concerns this clone: The germline gene is not matched at one end of the junction; a read error may be the cause. The gene calls are TRBV27 and TRBJ2-5; D may match TRBD1 or TRBD2 (5 bases each). The CDR3 is made up of 19 amino acids. Germline V gene data show CDR1 as MNHEY and CDR2 as SMNVEV (reference sequence). For the CDR3, the DNA is TGTGCCAGCAGTCTATCCGCCGGGACCCCTTCTTTAACTCAAGAGACCCAGTACTTC. Translated, it gives CASSLSAGTPSLTQETQYF.

V usage is TRBV10-2 and J usage is TRBJ2-1, with a possible D match to TRBD2 (5 bases). The CDR3 is 11 amino acids. Germline V lookup: CDR1 WSHSY, CDR2 SAAADI. V was trimmed by 8 bases and J by 13 bases, leaving 15 bases between them. Here the CDR3 reads CASGLAVGQFF. The CDR3, as DNA: TGCGCCAGCGGACTGGCAGTGGGACAGTTCTTC.

The chain couples TRBV9 to TRBJ2-2, with TRBD1 matching over 7 bases. With 3 bases clipped from V and 5 bases from J, the junction kept 4 bases outside the gene matches. Germline loops: CDR1 SGDLS, CDR2 YYNGEE. The CDR3 has 14 amino acids. The CDR3 nucleotides read TGTGCCAGCAGCGGACAGGGTATGACCGGGGAGCTGTTTTTT. It codes for CASSGQGMTGELFF.

This chain uses TRBV5-1 with TRBJ1-6; 8 positions agree with TRBD1. Germline lookup yields CDR1 SGHRS and CDR2 YFSETQ. J gave up 7 bases and V 3 bases, and 9 bases lay outside the gene matches. The CDR3 covers 16 residues. Here the CDR3 reads CASSWDLTGENSPLHF. The DNA of the CDR3 is TGCGCCAGCAGCTGGGATTTGACAGGGGAGAATTCACCCCTCCACTTT.

This clone appeared a few times. Other DNA variants within this sample encode the same CDR3. This chain connects TRBV15 to TRBJ1-5; D gene uncertain. The CDR3 is 13 amino acids. Germline V gives CDR1 LNHNV, CDR2 YYDKDF (reference sequence). Trimming took off 1 base at V and 3 bases at J, with 4 bases between the two ends. The CDR3 reads CATSRGSNQPQHF. CDR3 nucleotide sequence: TGTGCCACCAGCAGAGGCTCCAATCAGCCCCAGCATTTT.

Of note for this clone: The sample has other DNA sequences that encode this CDR3 too. V usage is TRBV27 and J usage is TRBJ2-7, with TRBD1 as a possible D gene (6 bases). The germline V gene encodes CDR1 MNHEY and CDR2 SMNVEV (reference sequence). The ends were cut back, 6 bases at V and 4 bases at J, with 10 bases in the middle. This CDR3 is 12 amino acids long. The CDR3 is CASRTQGYEQYF. DNA for the CDR3: TGTGCCAGCAGGACCCAGGGGTACGAGCAGTACTTC.

A note on this clone: Within the sample, other DNA sequences also encode this same CDR3. The chain has TRBV7-3 and TRBJ2-3; TRBD2 agrees at 10 bases. J gave up 4 bases and V 5 bases, and 9 bases lay outside the gene matches. The germline V gene encodes CDR1 SGHTA and CDR2 FQGTGA. The CDR3 is 16 amino acids. The CDR3 nucleotides are TGTGCCAGCAGCCCCATGAGCGGGGGGGCTCCAGATACGCAGTATTTT. Translated, it gives CASSPMSGGAPDTQYF. The full variable domain, with the rest looked up from reference TRBV7-3 and TRBJ2-3, is GAGVSQTPSNKVTEKGKYVELRCDPISGHTALYWYRQSLGQGPEFLIYFQGTGAADDSGLPNDRFFAVRPEGSVSTLKIQRTERGDSAVYLCASSPMSGGAPDTQYFGPGTRLTVL.

The rearrangement links TRBV13 to TRBJ2-3; D unresolved. V was trimmed by 2 bases and J by 0 bases, leaving 3 bases between them. Germline V lookup: CDR1 PRHDT, CDR2 FYEKMQ (reference sequence). The CDR3 extends over 13 amino acids. The CDR3 protein is CASSLKSTDTQYF. In nucleotides, the CDR3 is TGTGCCAGCAGCTTAAAGAGCACAGATACGCAGTATTTT. Based on the CDR3 plus reference TRBV13 and TRBJ2-3, the full variable domain is AAGVIQSPRHLIKEKRETATLKCYPIPRHDTVYWYQQGPGQDPQFLISFYEKMQSDKGSIPDRFSAQQFSDYHSELNMSSLELGDSALYFCASSLKSTDTQYFGPGTRLTVL.

The chain employs TRBV19 and TRBJ1-1; D remains ambiguous. CDR3 length equals 13 residues. CDR1 is LNHDA, CDR2 SQIVND, per germline (reference sequence). V was cut by 3 bases and J by 6 bases, with 11 bases left in between. CDR3 protein: CASSIERLAEAFF. CDR3 coding DNA: TGTGCCAGTAGTATCGAGCGACTGGCTGAAGCTTTCTTT.

This chain connects TRBV11-2 to TRBJ2-7; maybe TRBD2 (5 bases). V was trimmed by 1 base and J by 3 bases, leaving 16 bases between them. This CDR3 spans 16 amino acids. Germline CDR1 is SGHAT and CDR2 is FQNNGV. The CDR3 region is CASSLGGAEPYYEQYF. CDR3 sequence (DNA): TGTGCCAGCAGCTTAGGGGGAGCAGAACCCTACTACGAGCAGTACTTC.

The rearrangement joins TRBV5-1 to TRBJ1-4; D unclear. The CDR3 consists of 14 residues. CDR1 and CDR2 (germline): SGHRS, YFSETQ. With 3 bases removed from V and 6 bases from J, the gap between germline ends came to 12 bases. The CDR3 reads CASSSRWADEKLFF. CDR3 in DNA: TGCGCCAGCAGCTCTCGGTGGGCGGATGAAAAACTGTTTTTT. Based on the CDR3 plus reference TRBV5-1 and TRBJ1-4, the full variable domain is KAGVTQTPRYLIKTRGQQVTLSCSPISGHRSVSWYQQTPGQGLQFLFEYFSETQRNKGNFPGRFSGRQFSNSRSEMNVSTLELGDSALYLCASSSRWADEKLFFGSGTQLSVL.

The J gene is TRBJ2-2, the V gene TRBV30; D remains ambiguous. The CDR3 is 14 residues long. V lost 7 bases to trimming and J lost 4 bases, with 16 bases between them. Germline CDR1 and CDR2: GTSNPN and SVGIG (reference sequence). In DNA form, the CDR3 reads TGTGCCTCCACTACGGCCTGGGGCACCGGGGAGCTGTTTTTT. Its protein is CASTTAWGTGELFF.

This chain joins TRBV27 and TRBJ2-1, with D unresolved. The CDR3 sequence is 15 residues long. Germline-derived CDR1 and CDR2 are MNHEY and SMNVEV (reference sequence). V dropped 5 bases and J dropped 2 bases, with 13 bases sitting between them. The CDR3 region has the DNA TGTGCCAGCAGTCCAATTCGGGTCGCCTACAATGAGCAGTTCTTC. This sequence encodes CASSPIRVAYNEQFF.

CDR3 in DNA: TGTGCCAGCAGTCCCAGGACAGGGGTGAACACTGAAGCTTTCTTT. This translates into CASSPRTGVNTEAFF. The V gene is TRBV6-1, the J gene TRBJ1-1, with 9 bases matching TRBD1. Trimming at V came to 5 bases and at J to 0 bases, leaving 4 bases not matched to a gene. This CDR3 is 15 amino acids long. Germline assignment: CDR1 MNHNS and CDR2 SASEGT.

Note on this clone: In the same sample, other DNA sequences code for this CDR3. V is TRBV6-6 and J is TRBJ2-5; possibly TRBD2 for D (6 bases). Between the trimmed V and J ends, which lost 0 bases and 1 base, there was a span of 6 bases. The V gene's germline CDR1 is MNHNY and CDR2 SVGAGI (reference sequence). This CDR3 comprises 14 residues. The CDR3 protein is CASSYSRGQETQYF. CDR3 nucleotides: TGTGCCAGCAGTTACTCGCGGGGCCAAGAGACCCAGTACTTC.

The V call is TRBV10-2, the J call TRBJ1-5; D gene ambiguous. Germline lookup yields CDR1 WSHSY and CDR2 SAAADI. CDR3 length: 13 residues. V was clipped by 0 bases and J by 4 bases, with 4 bases between them. Here the CDR3 DNA reads TGCGCCAGCAGTGAGTCGAAGAATCAGCCCCAGCATTTT. Its translation: CASSESKNQPQHF.

The chain uses TRBV9 and TRBJ2-1, with TRBD1 matching over 7 bases. V was clipped by 4 bases and J by 5 bases; unmatched bases: 12. CDR3 length equals 16 residues. Germline loops: CDR1 SGDLS, CDR2 YYNGEE. The CDR3 reads CASSSYRGLGDNEQFF. As DNA, the CDR3 is TGTGCCAGCAGCTCTTACAGGGGTTTAGGGGACAATGAGCAGTTCTTC.

About this clone: The sample carries other DNA sequences with the same CDR3. Written as DNA, the CDR3 is TGTGCCTGGAGTGTGGGGGGAACCTACGAGCAGTACTTC. It encodes CAWSVGGTYEQYF. This sequence joins TRBV30 and TRBJ2-7; a weak D match, TRBD2 (6 bases). The CDR3 is 13 residues long. The V end was cut by 0 bases, the J end by 2 bases, with 8 bases between. Looked up from germline, CDR1 is GTSNPN and CDR2 is SVGIG (reference sequence).